This paragraph reports one T cell receptor beta chain. This clonotype is medium-sized (0.01 to 0.1%). Its binding antigen is unknown. No base quality information exists; no much larger clone differs at one position. The time point label, read with the paper, signifies: sample taken at primary tumor resection. The donors were 72 patients from the lung TRACERx cohort who had early-stage, untreated non-small cell lung cancer. TCR sequencing used whole RNA extracted from tumor and nontumor lung tissue, or from cryopreserved PBMC samples, without cell sorting. Patients were selected for TCR sequencing only if sufficient RNA was available from at least two tumor regions. Tumor and adjacent nontumor lung specimens were reviewed by a lung pathologist before selection. Library preparation was by 5' RACE. The sequencer listed for this sample is NextSeq 500. In the TCR library protocol, a unique molecular identifier was attached to each TCR cDNA molecule so that PCR and sequencing errors could be corrected. Per the original workflow: Decombinator tools were used for TCR identification, UMI-based error correction and CDR3 extraction. Expanded TCRs were defined as those above a frequency of 2 per 1,000, corresponding to the top 1% of the tumor frequency distribution. Renyi diversity was computed with the R vegan package after each repertoire had been subsampled 100 times to 5,000 TCRs. CDR3 similarity networks were constructed using string-kernel similarity of amino acid triplets, with links drawn between CDR3s whose pairwise similarity was above 0.82. TCRdb applied fastp at Q25 and MiXCR to the public reads, then kept only in-frame beta chains. Entries that share a CDR3 protein sequence are merged under the most common genes and DNA. TCRdb's processing, not the study's, gives the V and J calls here. Counted in this sample were roughly 1,900 distinct CDR3 sequences; approximately 15% of them appeared once. The top ten constitute 20% to 30% of the sample.

The data stem from a study of spatial heterogeneity in lung cancer (dated 2019 in TCRdb). General notes on the study: More beta-chain than alpha-chain transcripts were consistently detected, likely reflecting higher beta-chain transcript abundance. In the raw uncorrected reads, each unique combination of TCR and UMI appeared on average more than ten times. Both alpha and beta chains were TCR-sequenced in samples taken at surgery, namely 220 tumor regions, around 61 matched nontumor lung samples and just over 55 PBMC samples. TCR alpha and beta repertoires were quantitatively compared across multiple tumor regions, matched nontumor lung and blood in non-small cell lung cancer. TCR repertoire features were related to nonsynonymous mutation counts determined by whole-exome sequencing of tumor tissue. Overall study outcomes, separate from this receptor: Confirming at a functional level the hypothesis that regional TCRs recognize regional mutations was considered to require additional single-cell paired TCR alpha and beta sequencing.

Inclusive of the bounding cysteine and phenylalanine, the CDR3 is 15 residues long. Only CDR3 DNA remains: 45 bases, in frame from the first base. From the germline V gene, CDR1 is SGHRS and CDR2 is YFSETQ. V lost 9 bases and J lost 2 bases, and the count of bases not matched to a germline gene is 12. The sequences come from normal lung tissue next to the tumor, collected at surgery. This clonotype was obtained from a male donor with early-stage non-small cell lung cancer. Recombination connected TRBV5-1 to TRBJ2-7; 9 of the junction bases match TRBD2. Here is the DNA: TGCGCCACCCGGACCACTAGCGGGCAAGCCTACGAGCAGTACTTC. The translation is CATRTTSGQAYEQYF.